The next 9 T cell receptor beta chains were all read from a single sample in a study of blood T cells in healthy people across ages. The authors ran a second PCR of roughly 6 to 12 cycles using a sample-barcoded 5' primer and a J-beta primer mix. TCRdb re-analysed the 5' RACE reads in MiXCR, keeping a single row per CDR3 protein. The repertoire has 1.6 million or so distinct CDR3 sequences, about 31% of them found once; the top ten carry around 11%. The sequenced sample was blood. The receptors were sampled from a woman in her twenties or thirties in good health.

Ten or more counts support this clonotype. The rearrangement joins TRBV4-1 to TRBJ2-5; 10 bases are shared with TRBD1. In germline, CDR1 is MGHRA, CDR2 YSYEKL. This CDR3 has 16 residues. J gave up 5 bases and V 2 bases, and 8 bases lay outside the gene matches. The CDR3 bases are TGCGCCAGCAGCCAACGGACAGGGGGTCCCAGGGAGACCCAGTACTTC. This codes for CASSQRTGGPRETQYF.

The chain has TRBV6-6 and TRBJ1-4; TRBD1 matches at 7 bases. The CDR3 is 16 residues long. The junction had 7 bases not matched to a gene; V was cut back by 6 bases and J by 0 bases. Germline V gene lookup returns CDR1 MNHNY and CDR2 SVGAGI (reference sequence). CDR3 sequence: CASRRDSGATNEKLFF. CDR3 sequence (DNA): TGTGCCAGCAGGAGGGACAGCGGGGCAACTAATGAAAAACTGTTTTTT.

The V and J genes are TRBV12-3 or TRBV12-4 and TRBJ2-3; D is perhaps TRBD2 (5 bases). V was pared by 5 bases and J by 4 bases, with 28 bases between. The CDR3 spans 19 residues. CDR3 sequence: CASSPPKRQLGVSADTQYF. DNA of the CDR3: TGTGCCAGCAGTCCTCCAAAACGACAACTAGGTGTGAGCGCAGATACGCAGTATTTT.

The rearrangement uses TRBV11-2 and TRBJ2-7, with D possibly matching TRBD1 (6 bases). Trimming took 4 bases from V and 4 from J, leaving 14 bases between them. There are 14 residues in the CDR3. Germline lookup yields CDR1 SGHAT and CDR2 FQNNGV. The chain's CDR3 is CASSSLGGHYEQYF. DNA of the CDR3: TGTGCCAGCAGCTCACTAGGGGGACATTACGAGCAGTACTTC.

This chain uses TRBV5-6 with TRBJ1-1; 9 nucleotides agree with TRBD1. The CDR3 consists of 16 residues. V lost 5 bases, J lost 2 bases, and 10 bases stayed unmatched. Germline values: CDR1 SGHDT, CDR2 YYEEEE. The CDR3 region has the DNA TGTGCCAGCAGTTCCTACCGACAGGGGGGAAACACTGAAGCTTTCTTT. It translates to CASSSYRQGGNTEAFF. The full variable domain, its missing parts supplied by reference TRBV5-6 and TRBJ1-1, is DAGVTQSPTHLIKTRGQQVTLRCSPKSGHDTVSWYQQALGQGPQFIFQYYEEEERQRGNFPDRFSGHQFPNYSSELNVNALLLGDSALYLCASSSYRQGGNTEAFFGQGTRLTVV.

This clonotype was counted only a few times. The rearrangement joins TRBV6-1 to TRBJ2-5; TRBD2 aligns across 7 bases. After removal of 2 bases from V and 5 bases from J, the junction contained 23 bases not matched to a gene. Germline values: CDR1 MNHNS, CDR2 SASEGT. This CDR3 spans 20 amino acids. In DNA form, the CDR3 reads TGTGCCAGCAGTGAATGGGGCCATCTTCACTTGGCGGGAGTTTGGGAGACCCAGTACTTC. Encoded protein: CASSEWGHLHLAGVWETQYF.

This clonotype has a handful of counts. The chain carries TRBV20-1 and TRBJ2-1, with TRBD2 matching over 7 bases. This CDR3 has 16 amino acids. Unmatched junction bases numbered 8, after V lost 1 base and J lost 2 bases. The germline CDR1 and CDR2 sequences are DFQATT and SNEGSKA (reference sequence). The CDR3 loop is CSARGGSGVAYNEQFF. The CDR3 bases are TGCAGTGCTAGAGGCGGGAGCGGGGTAGCCTACAATGAGCAGTTCTTC.

The gene calls are TRBV11-3 and TRBJ2-3, with TRBD1 identical over 7 bases. Losses at the gene ends were 5 bases for V and 5 bases for J; bases not matched to a gene: 4. Germline V gene lookup returns CDR1 SGHNT and CDR2 YENEEA. The CDR3 is 13 residues long. CDR3 DNA: TGTGCCAGCAGCAAATACAGGGGAGATACGCAGTATTTT. It translates to CASSKYRGDTQYF.

Only a few counts were recorded for this clonotype. The chain combines TRBV29-1 with TRBJ1-2; D remains ambiguous. Germline V gene lookup returns CDR1 SQVTM and CDR2 ANQGSEA. The ends were cut back, 3 bases at V and 0 bases at J, with 11 bases in the middle. CDR3 length: 14 residues. CDR3 protein: CSVDDVSSNYGYTF. CDR3 DNA: TGCAGCGTTGACGATGTGAGTTCTAACTATGGCTACACCTTC.